The clone carrying this T cell receptor (beta chain) was recorded at least ten times. Antigen specificity is unknown. Each of the patients had no lymph node involvement on CT and PET/CT and no prior chemotherapy, radiotherapy or other malignancies. Template was genomic DNA; TCR beta CDR3 amplified in two multiplex PCR rounds. Round-one PCR had primers specific to each TRBV and TRBJ gene. One entry per CDR3 protein results from TCRdb running MiXCR on the multiplex PCR reads. The repertoire holds almost 20,000 distinct CDR3 sequences, with around 24% as singletons. J lost 4 bases, V lost 5 bases, and 12 bases had no gene match. The CDR3 length is 16 residues. Germline CDR1 is MDHEN and CDR2 is SYDVKM. The data belong to a study of prognosis after radiotherapy for stage I lung cancer. Background on the study: Newly diagnosed primary stage I lung tumors were present in about 15 patients, and oligometastatic NSCLC after surgical resection of the primary tumor was present in about five patients. The study delivered radiotherapy as SBRT in 3 to 5 fractions, with a biologically effective dose of at least 100 Gy. Regarding the study as a whole: In patients receiving stereotactic body radiation therapy, unique TCR clone counts fell afterward, median about 9,700 versus 6,500.

V usage is TRBV28 and J usage is TRBJ1-2; 8 bases map to TRBD1. The sample was PBMCs, taken before or after stereotactic body radiation therapy (not recorded which). This clonotype was obtained from a donor at least 50 years old with non-small cell lung cancer. In DNA, the CDR3 is TGTGCCAGCAGTAAGACCGGGACAGGACAACGCTATGGCTACACCTTC. Translated: CASSKTGTGQRYGYTF.